This TCR beta chain was observed in a study of T-cell reconstitution after alpha-beta-depleted transplantation in children. V was pared by 4 bases and J by 2 bases, with 20 bases between. CDR3 length equals 17 residues. Germline loops: CDR1 LGHNA, CDR2 YNFKEQ. Unique molecular identifiers tagged the TCRbeta library. TCRdb used MiXCR to reprocess the PCR reads, holding one entry per CDR3 protein. Of approximately 980,000 distinct CDR3 sequences in the sample, roughly 29% were seen once. This receptor was identified in a boy younger than two who had a stem cell transplant for SCID, so the T cells may come from the graft donor. The starting material was PBMCs, mostly from graft donor cells, obtained 360 days after TCRalphabeta/CD19-depleted stem cell transplant. The rearrangement uses TRBV4-2 and TRBJ1-1; D unclear. The CDR3 here is CASSPPAGRYSNTEAFF. The CDR3, as DNA: TGTGCCAGCAGCCCACCAGCGGGGAGGTATTCTAACACTGAAGCTTTCTTT.